A selection of T cell receptor beta chains follows, all from one sample in a study of T-cell reconstitution after alpha-beta-depleted transplantation in children. TCRdb re-derived calls from the PCR reads in MiXCR, one entry per CDR3 protein. Of around 200,000 distinct CDR3 sequences listed, roughly 15% are singletons. The sample in question was PBMCs, mostly from graft donor cells, obtained 360 days after TCRalphabeta/CD19-depleted stem cell transplant. Receptors originate from a male patient aged 2 to 9 who had a stem cell transplant for acute lymphoblastic leukemia, so the T cells may come from the graft donor. CDR3s include the opening cysteine and the closing phenylalanine or tryptophan. The D gene is left open where the match is weak. Size tells how often a clone was seen (once, few, many) or the class of an expanded clone, and some rows leave it out.

j_call | d_call | v_call | clone_size | cdr3_aa | cdr3_nt
TRBJ2-7 | NA | TRBV20-1 | NA | CSARDRGLGPYEQYF | TGCAGTGCTAGAGATCGAGGACTTGGGCCGTACGAGCAGTACTTC
TRBJ1-5 | TRBD1 | TRBV12-3/TRBV12-4 | NA | CASSLRQGGQPQHF | TGTGCCAGCAGTCTGAGACAGGGCGGTCAGCCCCAGCATTTT
TRBJ2-5 | TRBD2 | TRBV10-3 | NA | CAIRGGRRGGQETQYF | TGTGCGATCCGCGGCGGCCGCCGGGGGGGCCAAGAGACCCAGTACTTC
TRBJ2-7 | NA | TRBV5-1 | NA | CASSHSGSSYEQYF | TGCGCCAGCAGCCATAGCGGTAGCTCCTACGAGCAGTACTTC
TRBJ2-3 | TRBD2 | TRBV5-1 | few | CASSSGGLVAGIRDTQYF | TGCGCCAGCAGCTCGGGCGGACTAGTGGCGGGGATTCGGGATACGCAGTATTTT
TRBJ2-6 | TRBD1 | TRBV5-1 | NA | CASSLARDRAGANVLTF | TGCGCCAGCAGCTTGGCCAGGGACAGGGCTGGGGCCAACGTCCTGACTTTC
TRBJ1-1 | NA | TRBV18 | NA | CASSPRGGSAEAFF | TGTGCCAGCTCACCACGGGGGGGTAGCGCTGAAGCTTTCTTT
TRBJ1-1 | NA | TRBV7-6 | few | CASSRMTESSLEAFF | TGTGCCAGCAGCCGCATGACCGAGAGTTCTCTTGAAGCTTTCTTT
TRBJ2-1 | TRBD1 | TRBV12-3/TRBV12-4 | NA | CASSLGDRLVNEQFF | TGTGCCAGCAGTTTGGGGGACAGGTTGGTCAATGAGCAGTTCTTC
TRBJ2-7 | NA | TRBV3-1 | NA | CASSLRQGQREQYF | TGTGCCAGCAGCCTTCGGCAGGGTCAGCGAGAGCAGTACTTC
TRBJ2-3 | NA | TRBV10-2 | NA | CASSDPASGTDTQYF | TGCGCCAGCAGTGATCCGGCCTCTGGCACAGATACGCAGTATTTT
TRBJ1-1 | NA | TRBV6-1 | many | CASSPGMTDTEAFF | TGTGCCAGCAGTCCAGGGATGACGGACACTGAAGCTTTCTTT
TRBJ2-3 | NA | TRBV20-1 | NA | CSAWTVGTDTQYF | TGCAGTGCCTGGACTGTTGGCACAGATACGCAGTATTTT
TRBJ1-1 | TRBD1 | TRBV5-1 | few | CASSFRDRVVPEAFF | TGCGCCAGCAGCTTCCGGGACAGGGTTGTGCCTGAAGCTTTCTTT
TRBJ1-1 | NA | TRBV29-1 | NA | CSVVGTGMNTEAFF | TGCAGCGTTGTTGGTACAGGGATGAACACTGAAGCTTTCTTT
TRBJ2-1 | NA | TRBV28 | few | CAISNGGAPEVLRFF | TGTGCCATCTCAAATGGGGGGGCCCCTGAGGTTCTCCGGTTCTTC
TRBJ1-2 | NA | TRBV28 | few | CATRQEVDYGYTF | TGTGCCACCCGACAGGAGGTGGACTATGGCTACACCTTC
TRBJ2-5 | NA | TRBV12-3/TRBV12-4 | few | CASRSRGLQETQYF | TGTGCCAGCAGAAGCAGGGGCCTCCAAGAGACCCAGTACTTC
TRBJ2-7 | TRBD2 | TRBV29-1 | NA | CSVGLAGVEQYF | TGCAGCGTTGGACTAGCGGGAGTGGAGCAGTACTTC
TRBJ2-1 | NA | TRBV7-2 | few | CASSSHYNEQFF | TGTGCCAGCAGCTCCCATTACAATGAGCAGTTCTTC
TRBJ2-2 | NA | TRBV2 | NA | CASSLRATNTGELFF | TGTGCCAGCAGTCTCCGGGCCACGAACACCGGGGAGCTGTTTTTT
TRBJ1-1 | NA | TRBV20-1 | few | CSAYTTPKDTEAFF | TGCAGTGCTTATACGACACCGAAGGACACTGAAGCTTTCTTT
TRBJ2-5 | NA | TRBV7-2 | few | CASGGRNSETQYF | TGTGCCAGCGGTGGGAGGAATTCGGAGACCCAGTACTTC
TRBJ2-1 | TRBD2 | TRBV6-1 | few | CASSPGTSGGLGEQFF | TGTGCCAGCAGTCCCGGGACTAGCGGGGGATTAGGTGAGCAGTTCTTC
TRBJ1-4 | NA | TRBV14 | NA | CASSHGGANEKLFF | TGTGCCAGCAGCCACGGGGGGGCTAATGAAAAACTGTTTTTT
TRBJ2-1 | TRBD2 | TRBV4-1 | NA | CASSHLAGGLIGGEQFF | TGCGCCAGCAGCCATTTAGCGGGGGGCCTCATTGGGGGTGAGCAGTTCTTC
TRBJ2-7 | NA | TRBV3-1 | few | CASSQGTASVEQYF | TGTGCCAGCAGCCAGGGGACGGCATCGGTCGAGCAGTACTTC
TRBJ2-3 | NA | TRBV5-1 | many | CASSFDSSTDTQYF | TGCGCCAGCAGTTTTGACTCTAGCACAGATACGCAGTATTTT
TRBJ2-5 | NA | TRBV5-1 | NA | CASSLGPPSGTDGAQYF | TGCGCCAGCAGCTTGGGACCTCCCTCAGGAACCGACGGGGCCCAGTACTTC
TRBJ1-4 | NA | TRBV7-2 | few | CASSYRGWGTNEKLFF | TGTGCCAGCAGTTACCGGGGCTGGGGAACTAATGAAAAACTGTTTTTT
TRBJ2-1 | NA | TRBV6-2/TRBV6-3 | few | CASRTVRGSAYNEQFF | TGTGCCAGCAGGACGGTTCGGGGGTCGGCCTACAATGAGCAGTTCTTC
TRBJ2-1 | NA | TRBV20-1 | few | CSARGLSLDEQFF | TGCAGTGCTAGAGGACTCTCCCTCGATGAGCAGTTCTTC
TRBJ1-2 | TRBD1 | TRBV12-3/TRBV12-4 | NA | CASSLEARQGSGYTF | TGTGCCAGCAGTTTAGAAGCGCGACAGGGATCTGGCTACACCTTC
TRBJ2-7 | NA | TRBV27 | few | CASSLGGVPPGKQYF | TGTGCCAGCAGTTTAGGAGGGGTCCCTCCGGGTAAGCAGTACTTC
TRBJ2-7 | NA | TRBV10-3 | few | CAISSLKAYEQYF | TGTGCCATCAGCAGTCTCAAAGCCTACGAGCAGTACTTC
TRBJ2-2 | NA | TRBV4-2 | few | CASSQAMAGTGELFF | TGTGCCAGCAGCCAAGCCATGGCGGGCACCGGGGAGCTGTTTTTT
TRBJ2-7 | TRBD2 | TRBV13 | NA | CASSPLGSSGRGAYEQYF | TGTGCCAGCAGCCCACTGGGTTCTAGCGGGAGAGGGGCGTACGAGCAGTACTTC
TRBJ1-2 | NA | TRBV27 | NA | CASIGSAEGYTF | TGTGCCAGCATCGGGAGCGCGGAAGGCTACACCTTC
TRBJ2-5 | NA | TRBV5-1 | few | CASSLASGGQETQYF | TGCGCCAGCAGCTTGGCCTCGGGCGGCCAAGAGACCCAGTACTTC
TRBJ1-2 | NA | TRBV11-2 | NA | CASSLDLYGNYGYTF | TGTGCCAGCAGCTTAGATCTTTATGGGAACTATGGCTACACCTTC
TRBJ2-7 | TRBD2 | TRBV6-2/TRBV6-3 | few | CASQRDYEQYF | TGTGCCAGCCAGCGGGATTACGAGCAGTACTTC
TRBJ2-7 | NA | TRBV25-1 | NA | CASSERVAGEQYF | TGTGCCAGCAGTGAACGGGTGGCGGGCGAGCAGTACTTC
TRBJ1-6 | TRBD1 | TRBV20-1 | NA | CSGQPTGGANSPLHF | TGCAGTGGCCAGCCGACAGGGGGCGCGAATTCACCCCTCCACTTT
TRBJ1-5 | NA | TRBV4-3 | few | CASSQEWGAGQPQHF | TGCGCCAGCAGCCAAGAATGGGGGGCCGGTCAGCCCCAGCATTTT